The 18 T cell receptor beta chains below come from one sample, sequenced in a study of OX40 agonist ivuxolimab in advanced cancers. The method was immunoSEQ multiplex PCR; TCRdb's version includes in-frame clones alone and lacks a portion of them. The data hold 50,000 or so clones, with 85% to 90% observed a single time. Sequences were derived from CD4+ or CD8+ T cells sorted from blood, sampled in a trial of the OX40 agonist ivuxolimab. The source of these receptors is an adult with an advanced solid tumor such as melanoma, head and neck, liver or kidney cancer.

This clone was counted once. The V gene is TRBV7-9, the J gene TRBJ2-7; D unclear. Germline lookup yields CDR1 SEHNR and CDR2 FQNEAQ (reference sequence). The CDR3 is made up of 14 amino acids. Trimming took 5 bases from V and 2 from J, leaving 13 bases between them. The CDR3 nucleotides read TGTGCCAGCAGCCAAGACCCGGTCACCTACGAGCAGTACTTC. Its protein product is CASSQDPVTYEQYF.

This CDR3 reads CASSFTPEGYEQYF. CDR3 in DNA: TGTGCCAGCAGCTTTACCCCCGAAGGCTACGAGCAGTACTTC. The genes are TRBV11-2 and TRBJ2-7; D unclear. The CDR3 consists of 14 residues. The V end lost 3 bases, the J end lost 3 bases, and 12 bases lay between the germline ends. Germline V gives CDR1 SGHAT, CDR2 FQNNGV.

The chain recombines TRBV5-4 with TRBJ2-1, with D unresolved. Germline loops: CDR1 SGHNT, CDR2 YYREEE (reference sequence). The CDR3 covers 15 residues. V gave up 2 bases and J gave up 0 bases, with 9 bases separating them. CDR3 nucleotide sequence: TGTGCCAGCAGCTTTTTCGGTAGCTCCTACAATGAGCAGTTCTTC. Amino acid sequence: CASSFFGSSYNEQFF.

V and J are TRBV6-6 and TRBJ2-4; D might be TRBD2 (5 bases). V was shortened by 4 bases and J by 7 bases, with 20 bases between the two germline ends. Germline lookup yields CDR1 MNHNY and CDR2 SVGAGI (reference sequence). This CDR3 has 16 residues. The chain's CDR3 is CASSWTGGRDTNIQYF. The CDR3 DNA reads as TGTGCCAGCAGTTGGACGGGCGGACGGGATACGAACATTCAGTACTTC.

The rearrangement uses TRBV21-1 and TRBJ2-5; the table's TRBD2 call for D was not verified on the DNA. TRBV21-1 is a recognized pseudogene. The CDR3 is 19 residues long. The CDR3 protein is CASSKKSGERVLGQETQYF. CDR3 sequence (DNA): TGTGCCAGCAGCAAAAAATCGGGAGAGCGAGTTCTGGGCCAAGAGACCCAGTACTTC.

V gene TRBV5-4 combines with J gene TRBJ2-3, with 10 positions matching TRBD2. Unmatched junction bases numbered 7, after V lost 0 bases and J lost 0 bases. The germline V gene encodes CDR1 SGHNT and CDR2 YYREEE (reference sequence). CDR3 size: 18 residues. DNA for the CDR3: TGTGCCAGCAGCTTGGAGGTGGCTAGCGGGGGAAGCACAGATACGCAGTATTTT. This encodes CASSLEVASGGSTDTQYF.

This CDR3 reads CASSPSEWSNQPQHF. As DNA, the CDR3 is TGCGCCAGCAGCCCTAGCGAGTGGAGCAATCAGCCCCAGCATTTT. The V call is TRBV4-1, the J call TRBJ1-5; D call uncertain. The germline CDR1 and CDR2 sequences are MGHRA and YSYEKL. This CDR3 is built from 15 residues. V was clipped by 4 bases and J by 1 base, with 11 bases between them.

The V and J genes are TRBV27 and TRBJ1-1; D is perhaps TRBD1 (5 bases). Germline V lookup: CDR1 MNHEY, CDR2 SMNVEV (reference sequence). V was cut by 1 base and J by 1 base, with 7 bases left in between. The CDR3 runs 14 residues. The DNA for the CDR3 is TGTGCCAGCAGTTTATGGGGGACGAACACTGAAGCTTTCTTT. It encodes CASSLWGTNTEAFF.

The genes are TRBV28 and TRBJ2-3; D unclear. The germline V gene encodes CDR1 MDHEN and CDR2 SYDVKM. Trimming removed 5 bases at V and 1 base at J, with 4 bases between. There are 12 residues in the CDR3. The CDR3 region has the DNA TGTGCCAGCAGTGGAGGCACAGATACGCAGTATTTT. Translated, it gives CASSGGTDTQYF.

This clone was detected only once. The chain recombines TRBV19 with TRBJ2-7; D is undetermined. Germline V lookup: CDR1 LNHDA, CDR2 SQIVND (reference sequence). The CDR3 has 14 residues. Trimming left V 1 base short and J 5 bases short, with 12 bases between. CDR3 residues: CASSIGMARHEQYF. The DNA for the CDR3 is TGTGCCAGTAGTATAGGCATGGCTCGCCACGAGCAGTACTTC.

CDR3 in amino acids: CASSQDNYRDALGNTIYF. The CDR3 nucleotides read TGCGCCAGCAGCCAGGATAACTACAGGGATGCGCTCGGAAACACCATATATTTT. The rearrangement uses TRBV4-1 and TRBJ1-3, with D maybe TRBD1 (6 bases). Germline V gene data show CDR1 as MGHRA and CDR2 as YSYEKL. Deletions cut 3 bases from V and 4 bases from J, with 22 bases between. CDR3 length equals 18 residues.

The chain is built from TRBV6-1 and TRBJ2-5; D may be TRBD2 (6 bases). The end of the DNA aligns better with TRBJ2-7, so the J call may be wrong. The CDR3 totals 15 residues. Germline V gene lookup returns CDR1 MNHNS and CDR2 SASEGT. The CDR3 loop is CASSDGGPGAYEQYF. The CDR3 DNA follows: TGTGCCAGCAGTGATGGGGGACCGGGGGCCTACGAGCAGTACTTC.

The rearrangement links TRBV2 to TRBJ2-1, with a possible D match to TRBD2 (5 bases). Trimming removed 10 bases at V and 6 bases at J, with 10 bases between. The germline CDR1 and CDR2 sequences are SNHLY and FYNNEI. The CDR3 has 11 amino acids. The CDR3 loop is CATGLSNEQFF. For the CDR3, the DNA is TGTGCCACAGGACTGTCCAATGAGCAGTTCTTC.

The chain uses TRBV27 and TRBJ2-1; 11 bases align to TRBD1. With V trimmed by 0 bases and J by 4 bases, 2 bases remained unmatched. Germline CDR1 is MNHEY and CDR2 is SMNVEV (reference sequence). CDR3 length equals 16 residues. This CDR3 is CASSLSGTGGYNEQFF. The CDR3 DNA follows: TGTGCCAGCAGTTTATCGGGGACAGGGGGTTACAATGAGCAGTTCTTC.

The chain couples TRBV11-2 to TRBJ2-2; D might be TRBD1 or TRBD2, each matching 5 bases. Trimming cost V 6 bases and J 0 bases, with 11 bases left between them. Germline V CDR1 and CDR2: SGHAT, FQNNGV. The CDR3 is 15 residues long. The CDR3 region has the DNA TGTGCCAGCAGTGCCGGGACGGCGAACACCGGGGAGCTGTTTTTT. This translates into CASSAGTANTGELFF.

The chain employs TRBV12-2 and TRBJ2-3; the table's D call, TRBD2, has no DNA check behind it. TRBV12-2 counts as a pseudogene. There are 16 residues in the CDR3. The DNA for the CDR3 is TGTGCAAGTCGCTTCCTCGTAGCGGGAGCCACAGATACGCAGTATTTT. Translated: CASRFLVAGATDTQYF.

The J gene is TRBJ2-2, the V gene TRBV27; the match to TRBD2 covers 9 bases. There are 15 residues in the CDR3. CDR1 is MNHEY and CDR2 is SMNVEV in the germline V gene (reference sequence). Germline trimming cut 2 bases from V and 7 bases from J; bases unmatched to any gene: 5. The CDR3 coding sequence is TGTGCCAGCAGTTTAGCGGGAGGGCCAGGCGGGGAGCTGTTTTTT. Protein sequence: CASSLAGGPGGELFF.

The rearrangement links TRBV27 to TRBJ2-7; TRBD1 matches at 10 bases. After removal of 0 bases from V and 5 bases from J, the junction contained 4 bases not matched to a gene. Germline CDR1 reads MNHEY; CDR2 reads SMNVEV (reference sequence). This CDR3 comprises 15 residues. The CDR3 reads CASSLSGTGAHEQYF. CDR3 nucleotide sequence: TGTGCCAGCAGTTTATCCGGGACAGGGGCACACGAGCAGTACTTC.